A selection of T cell receptor beta chains follows, all from one sample in a study of blood T cells in healthy people across ages. One entry per CDR3 protein results from TCRdb running MiXCR on the 5' RACE reads. The sample yields hundreds of thousands of distinct CDR3 sequences, approximately 50% seen once. Sample: blood. All receptors derive from a woman aged 55-70 years in good health. CDR3s include the opening cysteine and the closing phenylalanine or tryptophan. The D gene is left open where the match is weak. Size values are once, few and many counts, or a class for expanded clones, and some rows have none.

>TRBV5-5|TRBJ2-5|-|TRBD1
CASNLGTAEQETQYF
TGTGCCAGCAACCTAGGGACAGCAGAACAAGAGACCCAGTACTTC
>TRBV6-5|TRBJ2-6|-|-
CAAGLTGSGANVLTF
TGTGCCGCAGGCTTAACAGGGTCTGGGGCCAACGTCCTGACTTTC
>TRBV6-6|TRBJ2-5|-|-
CASSYSSHGDEYF
TGTGCCAGCAGTTACTCGAGTCACGGGGACGAGTACTTC
>TRBV20-1|TRBJ2-5|-|TRBD1
CSVWDREENNEQYF
TGCAGTGTTTGGGACAGGGAGGAAAACAATGAGCAGTACTTC
>TRBV18|TRBJ2-3|-|TRBD1
CASSPPRSGGDTQYF
TGTGCCAGCTCACCACCGAGGTCAGGGGGAGATACGCAGTATTTT
>TRBV7-2|TRBJ1-2|-|TRBD1
CASSSRGRSQGEDGYTF
TGTGCCAGCAGCTCCAGGGGGAGGAGCCAGGGGGAGGATGGCTACACCTTC
>TRBV6-4|TRBJ2-1|few|-
CASSDSVGVRLNEQFF
TGTGCCAGCAGTGACTCGGTGGGAGTGAGGTTAAATGAGCAGTTCTTC
>TRBV29-1|TRBJ1-4|-|TRBD1
CSVEGLVGTANEELFF
TGCAGCGTTGAGGGGTTAGTTGGGACAGCTAATGAAGAACTGTTTTTT
>TRBV20-1|TRBJ2-6|-|-
CSAREYTSGANVLTF
TGCAGTGCTAGAGAATATACTTCTGGGGCCAACGTCCTGACTTTC
>TRBV7-9|TRBJ1-1|few|-
CASSSYRGHENTEAFF
TGTGCCAGCAGCTCCTATCGAGGACACGAGAACACTGAAGCTTTCTTT
>TRBV7-3|TRBJ1-1|many|-
CASSFNLRDGRNTEAFF
TGTGCCAGCAGCTTCAACCTTCGGGACGGAAGAAACACTGAAGCTTTCTTT
>TRBV4-2|TRBJ2-7|-|TRBD2
CASSQARGDYGQYF
TGTGCCAGCAGCCAAGCCCGGGGGGACTACGGGCAGTACTTC
>TRBV7-2|TRBJ2-1|-|TRBD2
CASSLELAVNEQFF
TGTGCCAGCAGCTTAGAACTAGCGGTGAATGAGCAGTTCTTC
>TRBV30|TRBJ1-2|once|TRBD1
CAWSPDRGPYGYTF
TGTGCCTGGAGTCCTGACAGGGGGCCGTATGGCTACACCTTC
>TRBV28|TRBJ2-5|-|-
CASNLGQGGYKQYF
TGTGCCAGCAATTTAGGGCAGGGGGGTTATAAGCAGTACTTC
>TRBV6-5|TRBJ2-4|-|-
CASSPPVNIQYF
TGTGCCAGCAGTCCCCCCGTAAACATTCAGTACTTC
>TRBV29-1|TRBJ2-1|-|-
CSVGPSLRDNEQFF
TGCAGCGTTGGACCGTCCCTCAGGGACAATGAGCAGTTCTTC
>TRBV7-2|TRBJ2-3|-|-
CASRLASTDTQYF
TGTGCCAGCAGGTTGGCTAGCACAGATACGCAGTATTTT
>TRBV3-1|TRBJ2-7|-|-
CASSQGLEGPSSYEQYF
TGTGCCAGCAGCCAAGGACTCGAGGGGCCTAGTTCCTACGAGCAGTACTTC
>TRBV7-2|TRBJ2-7|-|-
CATGRGSYEQYF
TGTGCCACAGGACGGGGCTCCTACGAGCAGTACTTC
>TRBV5-1|TRBJ1-1|-|-
CASSLDSPNTEAFF
TGCGCCAGCAGCTTAGACAGCCCGAACACTGAAGCTTTCTTT
>TRBV5-1|TRBJ2-7|few|-
CASSLGSPYEQYF
TGTGCCAGCAGCTTAGGATCACCTTACGAGCAGTACTTC
>TRBV4-2|TRBJ2-7|-|-
CASSQAFQGRVGEQYF
TGTGCCAGCAGCCAAGCGTTCCAGGGAAGGGTGGGGGAGCAGTACTTC
>TRBV12-3/TRBV12-4|TRBJ1-5|few|-
CASSFSVGNQPQHF
TGTGCCAGCAGTTTCAGTGTTGGTAATCAGCCCCAGCATTTT
>TRBV5-1|TRBJ2-5|-|-
CASSLGGVRSLEQYF
TGCGCCAGCAGCTTGGGCGGGGTCCGTAGCCTTGAGCAGTACTTC
>TRBV20-1|TRBJ1-4|few|-
CSVPDSEKLFF
TGCAGTGTACCGGACAGTGAAAAACTGTTTTTT